Below, 2 T cell receptor beta chains from the same sample are listed, as sequenced in a study of shared clonotypes between healthy human individuals. Method: immunoSEQ multiplex PCR; TCRdb's copy keeps in-frame clones and lacks some. The table has about 1.1 million clones, around 78% seen once; the top ten hold more than 0.5%. The sequencing sample was made of memory CD4+ T cells from PBMCs. Subset defined: CD45RA-negative fraction. These TCRs come from a man between 18 and 29 years old in good health. Some clones in this sample may be carry-over from other donors' samples.

CDR3 DNA: TGCGCCAGCAGCTTGGGGACTAGCGGGAGGGCCGGAGTAGATACGCAGTATTTT. Translating gives CASSLGTSGRAGVDTQYF. V and J are TRBV5-1 and TRBJ2-3; 15 bases match TRBD2. The junction had 7 bases not matched to a gene; V was cut back by 0 bases and J by 5 bases. CDR1 is SGHRS and CDR2 is YFSETQ in the germline V gene. The CDR3 length is 18 residues.

This chain joins TRBV30 and TRBJ2-5; tentatively, D is TRBD1 (5 bases). This CDR3 comprises 13 residues. Between the trimmed V and J ends, which lost 2 bases and 7 bases, there was a span of 14 bases. Germline assignment: CDR1 GTSNPN and CDR2 SVGIG (reference sequence). CDR3 coding DNA: TGTGCCTGGAGTCAGGGTACGTTGGGGACCCAGTACTTC. Amino acid sequence: CAWSQGTLGTQYF.